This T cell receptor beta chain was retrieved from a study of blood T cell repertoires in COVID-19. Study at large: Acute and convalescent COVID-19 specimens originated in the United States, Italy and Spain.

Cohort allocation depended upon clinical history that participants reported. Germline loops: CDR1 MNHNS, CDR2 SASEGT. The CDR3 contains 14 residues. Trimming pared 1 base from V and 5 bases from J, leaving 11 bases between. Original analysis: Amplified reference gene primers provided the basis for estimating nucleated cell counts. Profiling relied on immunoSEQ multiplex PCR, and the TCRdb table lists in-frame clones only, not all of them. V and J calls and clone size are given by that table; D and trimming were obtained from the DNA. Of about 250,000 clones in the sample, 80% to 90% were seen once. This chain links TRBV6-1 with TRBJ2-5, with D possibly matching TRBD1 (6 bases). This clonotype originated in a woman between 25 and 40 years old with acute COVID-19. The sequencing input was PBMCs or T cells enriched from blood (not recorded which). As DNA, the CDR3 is TGTGCCAGCAGTGAAGAAGGGGGTTGGGAGACCCAGTACTTC. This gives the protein CASSEEGGWETQYF.